A selection of T cell receptor beta chains follows, all from one sample in a study of post-analysis software for immune sequencing data. TCRdb re-derived calls from the PCR reads in MiXCR, one entry per CDR3 protein. The sample has 500,000 to 600,000 distinct CDR3 sequences; roughly 47% are singletons. The sequencing sample was made of blood. The receptors were gathered from a girl under 18 with multiple sclerosis. Both conserved end residues are part of each CDR3. A D gene is named only where the DNA matches it firmly. Clone size is not always given. Where it is, it says once, few, many or a class for expanded clones.

TRBV20-1	15	TRBD1	.	TRBJ2-7	TGCAGTGCTAGAATGGGGGTGGGACAGCGCTACGAGCAGTACTTC	CSARMGVGQRYEQYF
TRBV20-1	11	.	few	TRBJ1-1	TGCAGTGCCAGGACAGTAGCTGAAGCTTTCTTT	CSARTVAEAFF
TRBV11-2	13	.	.	TRBJ2-5	TGTGCCAGCAGCTTAGATCAGGGTCTCAAGCAGTACTTC	CASSLDQGLKQYF
TRBV6-6	13	TRBD1	.	TRBJ1-1	TGTGCCAGCACCGAGACAGGGGGCGCTGAAGCTTTCTTT	CASTETGGAEAFF
TRBV29-1	13	TRBD2	.	TRBJ2-3	TGCAGCGTGATAGCGGGGCTCACAGATACGCGGTATTTT	CSVIAGLTDTRYF
TRBV5-1	16	.	once	TRBJ2-3	TGCGCCAGCAGCTTGGGGGTGCCGTTGGGAGCAGATACGCAGTATTTT	CASSLGVPLGADTQYF
TRBV5-1	13	.	.	TRBJ1-4	TGCGCCAGCAGCTTGCGGGGGAAGCAGGGGCTGTTTTTT	CASSLRGKQGLFF
TRBV6-1	16	TRBD1	.	TRBJ2-7	TGTGCCAGCAGTGTTGTCCGGGACAGGGGGCCCTACGAGCAGTACTTC	CASSVVRDRGPYEQYF
TRBV4-2	19	TRBD2	once	TRBJ2-5	TGTGCCAGCAGCCGACTTAAGACTAGCGGGGTGTCGTACCAAGAGACCCAGTACTTC	CASSRLKTSGVSYQETQYF
TRBV4-1	15	.	.	TRBJ2-5	TGCGCCAGCAGCCACTTACAGGGAACCCAAGAGACCCAGTACTTC	CASSHLQGTQETQYF
TRBV20-1	15	.	.	TRBJ2-3	TGCAGTGCTAGAGAGGGCAGGAAGCGGCCAGATACGCAGTATTTT	CSAREGRKRPDTQYF
TRBV20-1	14	.	.	TRBJ2-1	TGCAGTGCTCCGGACGGGGTGAGATACAATGAGCAGTTCTTC	CSAPDGVRYNEQFF
TRBV27	17	.	few	TRBJ2-7	TGTGCCAGCAGTTTAAGGGCCCGGGGAACAGAGGCCTACGAGCAGTACTTC	CASSLRARGTEAYEQYF
TRBV20-1	14	TRBD2	few	TRBJ2-1	TGCAGTGCTCCCGCCGGGACTAGCCTCAATGAGCAGTTCTTC	CSAPAGTSLNEQFF
TRBV5-1	16	.	.	TRBJ2-4	TGCGCCAGCAGCTTGGCCAGTATTGGGAGCCCAAACATTCAGTACTTC	CASSLASIGSPNIQYF
TRBV12-3/TRBV12-4	14	TRBD1	.	TRBJ2-5	TGTGCCAGCAGTTCAGGGGGCATCCAGTCGGCCCAGTACTTC	CASSSGGIQSAQYF
TRBV7-8	13	.	.	TRBJ2-7	TGTGCCAGCAGTCCCGGGGGGACAAACGAGCAGTACTTC	CASSPGGTNEQYF
TRBV6-5	13	.	.	TRBJ1-1	TGTGCCAGCAGACAGATCTTGAACACTGAAGCTTTCTTT	CASRQILNTEAFF
TRBV12-3/TRBV12-4	12	.	.	TRBJ1-5	TGTGCCAGCGGCCTGCCCTATCAGCCCCAGCATTTT	CASGLPYQPQHF
TRBV10-2	17	.	.	TRBJ2-1	TGCGCCAGCAGTGAGGCCCGGGGCGCCCGGTCCTACAATGAGCAGTTCTTC	CASSEARGARSYNEQFF
TRBV27	13	TRBD2	few	TRBJ2-3	TGTGCCAGCAGTTTTAGCGGGTTGAACACGCAGTATTTT	CASSFSGLNTQYF
TRBV6-2/TRBV6-3	18	TRBD2	.	TRBJ2-1	TGTGCCAGCAGTTACTCTCCCGGGACTAGCGGGGGGGCTTATGAGCAGTTCTTC	CASSYSPGTSGGAYEQFF
TRBV4-1	14	TRBD1	few	TRBJ2-2	TGCGCCAGCAAGGACAGGGGTGACGCCGGGGAGCTGTTTTTT	CASKDRGDAGELFF
TRBV5-1	15	TRBD2	.	TRBJ2-1	TGCGCCAGCAGCAGGGCGACTAGCGAGTACAATGCGCAGTTCTTC	CASSRATSEYNAQFF
TRBV12-3/TRBV12-4	14	TRBD2	.	TRBJ2-3	TGTGCCAGCAGACCGGCGGGGGGAGCGGGTACGCAGTATTTT	CASRPAGGAGTQYF
TRBV5-5	16	.	.	TRBJ2-7	TGTGCCAGCAGCTGGAGTAGAGGGGGGAGCTCCTACGAGCAGTACTTC	CASSWSRGGSSYEQYF
TRBV24-1	17	.	few	TRBJ2-3	TGTGCCACCAGTGAATCAGCTAGCACGGTTCATCCAGATACGCAGTATTTT	CATSESASTVHPDTQYF
TRBV20-1	12	TRBD1	.	TRBJ1-1	TGCAGTGCTAGCCTTACGGGACAGCAAGCTTTCTTT	CSASLTGQQAFF
TRBV27	13	.	.	TRBJ1-1	TGTGCCAGCACCTCCCTACACATCACTGAAGCTTTCTTT	CASTSLHITEAFF
TRBV7-2	16	.	.	TRBJ1-2	TGTGCCAGCAGCTTAGTATCTGTCGTAGACCTTTATGGCTACACCTTC	CASSLVSVVDLYGYTF
TRBV7-9	14	TRBD1	.	TRBJ1-1	TGTGCCAGCAGCCCCCGGGACAGGAGTCCTGAAGCTTTCTTT	CASSPRDRSPEAFF
TRBV5-1	14	.	.	TRBJ2-7	TGCGCCAGCAGCTTGGACCCTACAGGGTGCGAGCAGTACTTC	CASSLDPTGCEQYF
TRBV7-9	15	.	.	TRBJ2-1	TGTGCCAGCAGCTTACCGGGGGGCCAGGTCAATGAGCAGTTCTTC	CASSLPGGQVNEQFF
TRBV30	11	.	few	TRBJ1-1	TGTGCCTGGAGTGTTCTCTCTGAAGCTTTCTTT	CAWSVLSEAFF